The rows below give T cell receptor beta chains drawn from one sample of a study of blood T cell repertoires in COVID-19. The table came from immunoSEQ multiplex PCR; TCRdb's copy has only in-frame clones and leaves some out. The table has approximately 100,000 clones, 70% to 90% seen once. The specimen sequenced was peripheral blood. These receptor sequences come from a human donor with COVID-19, enrolled during active disease. The donor label of this sample is uncertain. Each CDR3 is given with its conserved first and last residue. A D gene is named only where the DNA matches it firmly. The size entry is marked missing in some rows and otherwise reads once, few, many or a size class.

cdr3_aa cdr3_nt clone_size j_call v_call cdr3_length d_call
CASSLNWEYNEQFF TGTGCCAGCAGCTTGAATTGGGAGTACAATGAGCAGTTCTTC - TRBJ2-1 TRBV5-4 14 -
CASSQGSGAPAYEQYF TGTGCCAGCAGCCAGGGTAGCGGGGCGCCCGCCTACGAGCAGTACTTC - TRBJ2-7 TRBV4-2 16 TRBD2
CSVAGTGVNEKLFF TGCAGCGTTGCGGGGACAGGAGTTAATGAAAAACTGTTTTTT - TRBJ1-4 TRBV29-1 14 TRBD1
CASSIGGTGEETQYF TGTGCCAGTAGTATAGGTGGGACAGGGGAAGAGACCCAGTACTTC - TRBJ2-5 TRBV19 15 TRBD1
CASSHGQGEAFF TGTGCCAGCAGCCATGGACAGGGGGAAGCTTTCTTT - TRBJ1-1 TRBV5-6 12 TRBD1
CASSLRAGNNEQFF TGCGCCAGCAGCTTGCGAGCAGGGAACAATGAGCAGTTCTTC - TRBJ2-1 TRBV5-1 14 -
CATSSRQGAYYGYTF TGTGCCACCAGCAGCCGACAGGGGGCTTACTATGGCTACACCTTC - TRBJ1-2 TRBV15 15 TRBD1
CACDPGQGSYEQYF TGTGCCTGCGACCCCGGACAGGGCTCCTACGAGCAGTACTTC - TRBJ2-7 TRBV30 14 TRBD1
CASSSREAGRGQAFF TGTGCCAGCAGTTCCAGGGAAGCGGGCAGGGGGCAGGCTTTCTTT - TRBJ1-1 TRBV6-5 15 TRBD1
CASSGMSGANVLTF TGTGCCAGCAGCGGTATGTCTGGGGCCAACGTCCTGACTTTC - TRBJ2-6 TRBV28 14 -
CATSTRTSGREQFF TGTGCCACCAGCACAAGGACTAGCGGTCGGGAGCAGTTCTTC - TRBJ2-1 TRBV15 14 TRBD2
CASSYGTGSGEQFF TGTGCCAGCAGTTACGGGACAGGGAGTGGTGAGCAGTTCTTC once TRBJ2-1 TRBV6-2/TRBV6-3 14 TRBD1
CASSHAGTVNTEAFF TGTGCCAGCAGCCACGCCGGGACAGTCAACACTGAAGCTTTCTTT - TRBJ1-1 TRBV3-1/TRBV3-2 15 TRBD1
CASSLMAVGYEQYF TGTGCCAGCAGCCTAATGGCGGTGGGTTACGAGCAGTACTTC - TRBJ2-7 TRBV11-2 14 -
CATSGRDLNYGYTF TGTGCCACCAGTGGGAGGGATCTTAACTATGGCTACACCTTC - TRBJ1-2 TRBV24-1 14 -
CASGLVPRDSPPVAGEAFF TGTGCTAGTGGTTTGGTACCAAGGGACTCACCCCCGGTCGCCGGTGAAGCTTTCTTT - TRBJ1-1 TRBV12-5 19 -
CASRDGQGAEKLFF TGTGCCAGCAGGGACGGACAGGGGGCTGAAAAACTGTTTTTT - TRBJ1-4 TRBV2 14 TRBD1
CASSSLQVYEQYF TGTGCCAGCAGCTCCCTACAGGTCTACGAGCAGTACTTC - TRBJ2-7 TRBV7-2 13 -
CASSSLADLYEQYF TGTGCCAGCAGTTCCCTAGCGGACCTCTACGAGCAGTACTTC - TRBJ2-7 TRBV27 14 TRBD2
CASSLSRGETEAFF TGTGCCAGCAGCTTAAGCAGGGGAGAGACTGAAGCTTTCTTT - TRBJ1-1 TRBV11-2 14 -
CASSSRDSVYYGYTF TGTGCCAGCAGTTCCCGGGATTCAGTTTACTATGGCTACACCTTC once TRBJ1-2 TRBV28 15 -
CASSLIGAMAEAFF TGTGCCAGCAGCCTGATAGGGGCGATGGCTGAAGCTTTCTTT - TRBJ1-1 TRBV6-5 14 -
CASSPRGGETGEQYF TGTGCCAGCTCACCACGGGGTGGGGAAACGGGGGAGCAGTACTTC few TRBJ2-7 TRBV18 15 -
CASSQLQRQGNTEAFF TGTGCCAGCAGCCAACTCCAGAGGCAGGGGAACACTGAAGCTTTCTTT - TRBJ1-1 TRBV14 16 -
CASSVQGRPNQPQHF TGTGCCAGCAGCGTCCAGGGTAGACCCAATCAGCCCCAGCATTTT - TRBJ1-5 TRBV11-2 15 -
CASNLRVGAGELFF TGTGCCAGCAACTTACGGGTTGGCGCCGGGGAGCTGTTTTTT - TRBJ2-2 TRBV7-8 14 -
CASSQGFRGYTF TGTGCCAGCAGCCAAGGATTTAGAGGCTACACCTTC - TRBJ1-2 TRBV3-1/TRBV3-2 12 -
CATSDWTTSSNEQFF TGTGCCACCAGTGATTGGACTACATCCTCCAATGAGCAGTTCTTC - TRBJ2-1 TRBV24-1 15 -
CASSFGRGERDTEAFF TGCGCCAGCAGCTTTGGCAGGGGGGAAAGGGACACTGAAGCTTTCTTT - TRBJ1-1 TRBV5-1 16 TRBD1
CASSVGGDPTSPNEQFF TGTGCCAGCAGCGTAGGGGGGGATCCAACCTCCCCCAATGAGCAGTTCTTC - TRBJ2-1 TRBV9 17 -
CASSQERDEQFF TGCGCCAGCAGCCAAGAACGGGATGAGCAGTTCTTC - TRBJ2-1 TRBV4-1 12 -
CASSPTGTGVEQYF TGTGCCAGCTCACCTACCGGGACAGGGGTCGAGCAGTACTTC - TRBJ2-7 TRBV18 14 TRBD1
CASSPTPQGNTEAFF TGTGCCAGCAGCCCGACTCCACAGGGTAACACTGAAGCTTTCTTT - TRBJ1-1 TRBV5-5 15 -
CASSLGRRGNTIYF TGTGCCAGCAGCTTGGGGCGGCGGGGAAACACCATATATTTT - TRBJ1-3 TRBV5-6 14 -
CASSQDRGTEQYF TGTGCCAGCAGCCAAGACCGCGGGACCGAGCAGTACTTC - TRBJ2-7 TRBV3-1/TRBV3-2 13 -